These T cell receptor beta chains were read from a single sample in a study of blood T cell repertoires in COVID-19. Measured with immunoSEQ multiplex PCR; TCRdb has only the in-frame clones, and not every one. Of more than 95,000 clones listed, roughly 91% are singletons. Sequencing used peripheral blood. These receptors were obtained from a human donor in a cohort sampled during active COVID-19. The conserved cysteine and the conserved F or W are not part of the CDR3 here. Each record gives: CDR3 protein, J gene, V gene.

cdr3_aa: ASTDRALSKAF
j_call: TRBJ1-1
v_call: TRBV21-1

cdr3_aa: SVRSGDRGLSTGELF
j_call: TRBJ2-2
v_call: TRBV29-1

cdr3_aa: ASSPSMDRYNEQF
j_call: TRBJ2-1
v_call: TRBV11-2

cdr3_aa: AWSVRYNSPLH
j_call: TRBJ1-6
v_call: TRBV30

cdr3_aa: ASSWTGLAKNIQY
j_call: TRBJ2-4
v_call: TRBV28

cdr3_aa: SATGGGGNQPQH
j_call: TRBJ1-5
v_call: TRBV29-1

cdr3_aa: ASSQVTLRGSGANVLT
j_call: TRBJ2-6
v_call: TRBV3-1/TRBV3-2

cdr3_aa: ASSLTGDFSYEQY
j_call: TRBJ2-7
v_call: TRBV7-8

cdr3_aa: ASSQEQSSYEQY
j_call: TRBJ2-7
v_call: TRBV6-2/TRBV6-3

cdr3_aa: ASAGQEETQY
j_call: TRBJ2-5
v_call: TRBV5-1

cdr3_aa: ASSHRRTLGANVLT
j_call: TRBJ2-6
v_call: TRBV11-2

cdr3_aa: ASSAPGTEYNSPLH
j_call: TRBJ1-6
v_call: TRBV2

cdr3_aa: ASSQGGQHTGELF
j_call: TRBJ2-2
v_call: TRBV3-1/TRBV3-2

cdr3_aa: ASSSGGGLYTGELF
j_call: TRBJ2-2
v_call: TRBV5-6

cdr3_aa: ASSFESHSPTQY
j_call: TRBJ2-3
v_call: TRBV6-2/TRBV6-3

cdr3_aa: ASSPLSGGASTEQY
j_call: TRBJ2-7
v_call: TRBV5-1

cdr3_aa: ASSQEAGFGKFYEQY
j_call: TRBJ2-7
v_call: TRBV4-1

cdr3_aa: ASRSLGGSPYEQY
j_call: TRBJ2-7
v_call: TRBV6-5

cdr3_aa: ASSQDARGQVDYEQY
j_call: TRBJ2-7
v_call: TRBV14

cdr3_aa: ASSQSGGTGIGYGYT
j_call: TRBJ1-2
v_call: TRBV16

cdr3_aa: ASSIGQNTGELF
j_call: TRBJ2-2
v_call: TRBV19

cdr3_aa: ASSGQPNEKLF
j_call: TRBJ1-4
v_call: TRBV7-9

cdr3_aa: ASSLGTGGSEAF
j_call: TRBJ1-1
v_call: TRBV5-8

cdr3_aa: ASSRPGQVHFGYT
j_call: TRBJ1-2
v_call: TRBV11-2

cdr3_aa: ASRIIAGGPTDTQY
j_call: TRBJ2-3
v_call: TRBV5-1

cdr3_aa: ASSEQGISLLEQY
j_call: TRBJ2-7
v_call: TRBV25-1

cdr3_aa: ASTKGTGVQETQY
j_call: TRBJ2-5
v_call: TRBV2

cdr3_aa: ATSDTRGQGAVYEQF
j_call: TRBJ2-1
v_call: TRBV24-1

cdr3_aa: ASTRGGGSPGANVLT
j_call: TRBJ2-6
v_call: TRBV27

cdr3_aa: ASSQGEVENIQY
j_call: TRBJ2-4
v_call: TRBV18

cdr3_aa: ASSLMVAGVYEQY
j_call: TRBJ2-7
v_call: TRBV7-2

cdr3_aa: ASSPRGQGYGYT
j_call: TRBJ1-2
v_call: TRBV3-1/TRBV3-2

cdr3_aa: ASSYARNTEAF
j_call: TRBJ1-1
v_call: TRBV6-5

cdr3_aa: ASSSNPGSPLH
j_call: TRBJ1-6
v_call: TRBV12-3/TRBV12-4

cdr3_aa: ASRERPSGAGEETQY
j_call: TRBJ2-5
v_call: TRBV5-1

cdr3_aa: ASSLKTGHVGSPLH
j_call: TRBJ1-6
v_call: TRBV16

cdr3_aa: ASSPGTGESD
j_call: TRBJ2-5
v_call: TRBV12-3/TRBV12-4

cdr3_aa: ASSKVTGENTGELF
j_call: TRBJ2-2
v_call: TRBV21-1

cdr3_aa: ASSLPAANTGELF
j_call: TRBJ2-2
v_call: TRBV28

cdr3_aa: ASSLMSGRSYTDTQY
j_call: TRBJ2-3
v_call: TRBV5-4

cdr3_aa: ASSQGPGASGNTIY
j_call: TRBJ1-3
v_call: TRBV3-1/TRBV3-2

cdr3_aa: ASSLGLTGTAGTGELF
j_call: TRBJ2-2
v_call: TRBV7-9

cdr3_aa: ASSEAGGHEKLF
j_call: TRBJ1-4
v_call: TRBV6-1

cdr3_aa: ASSPASTGRYHGYT
j_call: TRBJ1-2
v_call: TRBV18

cdr3_aa: ASSPGAAVSPLH
j_call: TRBJ1-6
v_call: TRBV5-5

cdr3_aa: ASSLGLASTDTQY
j_call: TRBJ2-3
v_call: TRBV7-6

cdr3_aa: ATAASGGFTDTQY
j_call: TRBJ2-3
v_call: TRBV6-5

cdr3_aa: ASSLGTNTDTQY
j_call: TRBJ2-3
v_call: TRBV4-1

cdr3_aa: ASSVLAEGAEQY
j_call: TRBJ2-7
v_call: TRBV4-2